This T cell receptor beta chain appears in the sequencing data of a study of cytotoxic CD8 clonotypes in ibrutinib-treated CLL. This table comes from immunoSEQ multiplex PCR, and its TCRdb copy is limited to in-frame clones, with some not included. The sample lists 150,000 or so clones; over 60% were seen once. Per the germline V gene, CDR1 is SGHTA and CDR2 is FQGNSA. Trimming pared 1 base from V and 1 base from J, leaving 12 bases between. CDR3 length: 16 residues. The material was PBMCs, obtained after 12 months of ibrutinib treatment. This chain uses TRBV7-2 with TRBJ2-3, with D tentatively TRBD2 (6 bases). The receptor's source is a human donor with chronic lymphocytic leukemia. The DNA of the CDR3 is TGTGCCAGCAGCTTAGTGGCGGGACGTGGCACAGATACGCAGTATTTT. This encodes CASSLVAGRGTDTQYF.